These T cell receptor beta chains were read from a single sample in a study of T cell repertoires in cytomegalovirus infection. Using its own MiXCR run on the reads, TCRdb lists one record per CDR3 protein. The sample has around 210,000 distinct CDR3 sequences; 6% to 8% are singletons. The sequenced material came from PBMCs. These TCRs come from a human donor in good health (CMV status not recorded). Some clones in this sample may be carry-over from other donors' samples. The CDR3 runs from the conserved cysteine through the conserved F or W. Each record gives: J gene, V gene, D gene, clone size, CDR3 protein, CDR3 DNA. The D gene is left open where the match is weak. Clone sizes are given selectively: once, few, many, or a class where the clone is expanded.

J gene: TRBJ2-2
V gene: TRBV7-2
D gene: TRBD2
clone size: many
CDR3 protein: CASSSVGGGPTGELFF
CDR3 DNA: TGTGCCAGCAGCTCCGTCGGGGGGGGACCCACCGGGGAGCTGTTTTTT

J gene: TRBJ2-3
V gene: TRBV4-3
D gene: NA
clone size: NA
CDR3 protein: CASSLNIGLGTDTQYF
CDR3 DNA: TGCGCCAGCAGCCTCAATATAGGGCTTGGCACAGATACGCAGTATTTT

J gene: TRBJ1-1
V gene: TRBV13
D gene: NA
clone size: few
CDR3 protein: CASWGGNTEAFF
CDR3 DNA: TGTGCCAGCTGGGGCGGGAACACTGAAGCTTTCTTT

J gene: TRBJ2-5
V gene: TRBV19
D gene: NA
clone size: NA
CDR3 protein: CASSMLSASKRPYRSQYF
CDR3 DNA: TGTGCCAGTAGTATGCTGTCTGCCTCAAAGAGACCGTATCGGAGCCAGTACTTC

J gene: TRBJ2-2
V gene: TRBV5-6
D gene: TRBD2
clone size: many
CDR3 protein: CASSPPGSGARPGELFF
CDR3 DNA: TGTGCCAGCAGCCCCCCGGGAAGCGGGGCCCGGCCGGGGGAGCTGTTTTTT

J gene: TRBJ2-3
V gene: TRBV9
D gene: TRBD2
clone size: many
CDR3 protein: CASSSGGWSTDTQYF
CDR3 DNA: TGTGCCAGCAGTAGCGGGGGATGGTCCACAGATACGCAGTATTTT

J gene: TRBJ2-5
V gene: TRBV18
D gene: NA
clone size: many
CDR3 protein: CASSPLRALQETQYF
CDR3 DNA: TGTGCCAGCTCACCCCTGAGGGCACTCCAAGAGACCCAGTACTTC

J gene: TRBJ2-5
V gene: TRBV7-9
D gene: NA
clone size: many
CDR3 protein: CASSLNERFQETQYF
CDR3 DNA: TGTGCCAGCAGCTTAAATGAAAGGTTTCAAGAGACCCAGTACTTC

J gene: TRBJ1-2
V gene: TRBV28
D gene: TRBD1
clone size: many
CDR3 protein: CTSGTGVNYGYTF
CDR3 DNA: TGTACCAGCGGGACAGGGGTTAACTATGGCTACACCTTC

J gene: TRBJ2-7
V gene: TRBV19
D gene: NA
clone size: many
CDR3 protein: CASTRDPSSYEQYF
CDR3 DNA: TGTGCCAGTACTCGGGACCCAAGCTCCTACGAGCAGTACTTC

J gene: TRBJ1-1
V gene: TRBV6-5
D gene: NA
clone size: many
CDR3 protein: CASRTTSPEAFF
CDR3 DNA: TGTGCCAGCAGGACGACATCCCCTGAAGCTTTCTTT